The present T cell receptor (beta chain) was sequenced within a study of blood T cell repertoires in COVID-19 (dated by TCRdb to 2020 to 2021). Background on the whole study: Samples from collaborators originated in the United States, Italy and Spain and spanned both the acute and convalescent phases of COVID-19. The material from the prospective study consisted of cDNA or gDNA derived from T cells, B-cell-depleted T cells, or PBMCs. Subjects who had been exposed to COVID-19, were actively infected with it, or had recovered from it provided the deeply sampled blood TCRbeta repertoires that made up the dataset. The repertoires were released in a freely available public database intended as a resource for research on the immune response to SARS-CoV-2. The samples were drawn from the first 160 participants of the ongoing ImmuneRACE study and from 950 to 1,500 subjects provided by 6 global collaborators. A de-identified subject ID, COVID-19 status, age in years and sex were almost always included in the sample metadata. Where available, HLA class I and class II types were obtained from metadata supplied by the sample provider rather than from assay-based typing.

What the research found in general, with its limitations: The quantity of clinical and demographic metadata differed by source and by participant and was supplied without curation.

As concerns this clone: The antigen this receptor binds is unknown. No much larger clone is present one base from it, and per-base qualities are unavailable.

There are 18 amino acids in the CDR3, from cysteine to phenylalanine inclusive. The CDR3 DNA has 54 bases and is translated from base 1. Ends trimmed: V by 8 bases, J by 0 bases; bases unmatched to a gene: 14. CDR1 and CDR2, per the germline V gene, are SGHVS and FNYEAQ. Participants in the prospective study were enrolled through a virtual design, were aged roughly 18 to 100 years, and lived in fewer than 30 United States geographic areas. In the prospective study, participants were assigned to cohorts based on the clinical history participants reported in a screening survey and a study questionnaire. Exposed participants had been in contact, within 2 weeks of entering the study, with a person who had a PCR-confirmed or clinician-diagnosed case of COVID-19. In the prospective study, mobile phlebotomists collected whole blood, serum and a nasopharyngeal or oropharyngeal swab from each participant. Over a roughly two-month period, participants in the prospective study had the option of providing additional blood draws and questionnaires. Blood samples from the prospective study were shipped frozen or at room temperature prior to DNA extraction.

TCRbeta CDR3 regions were amplified from genomic DNA by means of the immunoSEQ Assay, a bias-controlled multiplex PCR. Regarding the original processing steps: The number of nucleated cells in each sample was estimated by amplification of reference gene primers within the assay. To quantify the absolute abundance of each unique TCRbeta CDR3 rearrangement, sequence reads were collapsed and filtered. Productive Simpson clonality was computed per sample as the square root of Simpson's diversity index over productive rearrangements. Held by TCRdb, this immuneACCESS table contains in-frame sequences only and omits some clones. Under half of the omission traces to an unresolved V gene where checked; the cause of the rest is unknown. V and J calls and clone size are those listed in that table; D and trimming were worked out from the DNA. This sample lists over 200,000 clones; 75% to 90% were detected once. Around 3.6% of the sample rests with the top ten.

The rearranged segments are TRBV7-6 and TRBJ2-3; 10 middle bases align to TRBD2. This TCR came from a woman in her 30s who had been exposed to COVID-19. Sequenced: PBMCs or T cells enriched from blood (not recorded which). In nucleotide form, the sequence is TGTGCCAGCGCCCCCGGACTAGCGGTGTGGGGAAGCACAGATACGCAGTATTTT. This yields the protein CASAPGLAVWGSTDTQYF.